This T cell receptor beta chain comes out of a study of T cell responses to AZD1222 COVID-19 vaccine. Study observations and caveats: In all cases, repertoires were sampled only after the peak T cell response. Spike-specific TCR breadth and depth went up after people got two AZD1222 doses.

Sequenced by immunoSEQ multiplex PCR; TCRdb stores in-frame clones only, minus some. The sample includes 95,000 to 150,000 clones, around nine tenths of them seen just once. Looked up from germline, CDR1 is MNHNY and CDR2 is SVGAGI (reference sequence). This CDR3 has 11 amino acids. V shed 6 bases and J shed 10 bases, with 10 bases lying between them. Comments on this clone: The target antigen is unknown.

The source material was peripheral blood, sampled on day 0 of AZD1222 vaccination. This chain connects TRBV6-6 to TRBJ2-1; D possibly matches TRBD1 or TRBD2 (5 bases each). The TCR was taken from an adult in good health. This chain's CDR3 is CASSSRGEQFF. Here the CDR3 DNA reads TGTGCCAGCAGCTCCCGGGGCGAGCAGTTCTTC.